This T cell receptor beta chain was sequenced during a study of molecular identifiers for immune sequencing clone quantification. Findings and limits, study-wide: More than 99% of effector molecules, versus under 1% of naive-cell molecules, belonged to clones above 20 RNA copies.

The naive CD8 libraries originated from between 20,000 and 1,000,000 sorted cells and drew on 10%, 30% or 50% RNA. Germline V gene sequence: CDR1 SGHRS, CDR2 YFSETQ. The CDR3 covers 15 residues. TCRdb re-called the PCR reads through MiXCR, storing one row per CDR3 protein. This repertoire shows hundreds of thousands of distinct CDR3 sequences, around 25% found once; its top ten account for about 0.84%. This clonotype was seen more than once but under ten times. Its target is not known. Germline is not matched at one junction end, which may reflect a read error. The receptor was derived from a human donor in good health. Some libraries in this study had Jurkat cell RNA spiked in. The V gene is TRBV5-1, the J gene TRBJ2-6; D may correspond to TRBD1 or TRBD2 (7 bases each). The sequenced material came from naive CD8+ T cells from blood, with Jurkat cell RNA spiked in. Subset indicated: FACS-sorted CD8+CD4-CCR7+CD45RA+ naive T cells. In DNA, the CDR3 is TGCGCCAGCAGCTTGGAGGGGGCGGGGGCCAACGTCCTGGCTTTC. As protein: CASSLEGAGANVLAF.